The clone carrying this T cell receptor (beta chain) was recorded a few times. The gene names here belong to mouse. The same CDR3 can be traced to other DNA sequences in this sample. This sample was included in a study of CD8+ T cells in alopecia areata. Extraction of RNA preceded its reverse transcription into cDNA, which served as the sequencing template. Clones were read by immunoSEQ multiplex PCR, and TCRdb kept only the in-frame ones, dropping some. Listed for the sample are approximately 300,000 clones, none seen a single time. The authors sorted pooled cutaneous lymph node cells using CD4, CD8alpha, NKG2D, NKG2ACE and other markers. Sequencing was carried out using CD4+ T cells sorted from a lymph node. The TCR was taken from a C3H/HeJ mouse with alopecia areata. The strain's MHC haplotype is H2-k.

CDR3: CASSIPGGAPAEQFF. The part of the CDR3 DNA that was read is TGTGCCAGCAGTATACCTGGGGGGGCGCCTGCT. The chain has TRBV19 and TRBJ2-1; 10 bases fit TRBD2. The read stops 4 residues short of the end of the CDR3; the missing end is completed from the germline J gene. Germline lookup yields CDR1 FNHDT and CDR2 SITEND (reference sequence). This CDR3 has 15 amino acids. The trim removed 1 base at V and 6 bases at J, leaving 4 bases unmatched.